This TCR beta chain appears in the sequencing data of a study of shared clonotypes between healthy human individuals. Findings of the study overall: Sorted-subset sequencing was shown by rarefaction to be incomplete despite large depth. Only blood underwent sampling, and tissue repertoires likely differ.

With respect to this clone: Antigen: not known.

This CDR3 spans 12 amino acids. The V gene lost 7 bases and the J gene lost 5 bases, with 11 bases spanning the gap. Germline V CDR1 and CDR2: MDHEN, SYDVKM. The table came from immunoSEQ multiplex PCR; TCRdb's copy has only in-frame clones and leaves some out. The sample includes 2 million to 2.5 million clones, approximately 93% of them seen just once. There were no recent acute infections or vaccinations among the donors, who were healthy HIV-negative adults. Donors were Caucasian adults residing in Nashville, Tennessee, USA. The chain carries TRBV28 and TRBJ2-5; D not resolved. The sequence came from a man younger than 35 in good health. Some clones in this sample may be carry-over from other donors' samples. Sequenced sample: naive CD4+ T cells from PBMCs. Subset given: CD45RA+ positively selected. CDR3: CASTSGRETQYF. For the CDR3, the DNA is TGTGCCAGCACCTCAGGACGCGAGACCCAGTACTTC.